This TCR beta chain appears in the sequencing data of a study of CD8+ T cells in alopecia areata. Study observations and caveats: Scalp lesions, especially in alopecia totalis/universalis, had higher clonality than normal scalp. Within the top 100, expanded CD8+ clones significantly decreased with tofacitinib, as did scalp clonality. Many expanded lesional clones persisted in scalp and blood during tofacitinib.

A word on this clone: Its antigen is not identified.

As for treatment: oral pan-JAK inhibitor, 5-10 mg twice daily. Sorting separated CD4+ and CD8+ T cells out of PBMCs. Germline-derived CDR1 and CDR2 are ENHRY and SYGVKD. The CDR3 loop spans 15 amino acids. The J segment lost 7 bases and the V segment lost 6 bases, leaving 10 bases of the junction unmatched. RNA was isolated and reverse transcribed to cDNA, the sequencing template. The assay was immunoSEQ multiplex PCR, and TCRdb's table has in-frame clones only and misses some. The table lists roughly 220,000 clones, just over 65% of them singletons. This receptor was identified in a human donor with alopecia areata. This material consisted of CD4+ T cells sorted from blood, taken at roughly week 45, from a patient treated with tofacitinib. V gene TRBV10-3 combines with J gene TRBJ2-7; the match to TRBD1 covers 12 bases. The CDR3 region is CAISHLGQGAREQYF. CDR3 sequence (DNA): TGTGCCATCAGCCATTTGGGACAGGGGGCGAGGGAGCAGTACTTC.